A single sample is the source of the 9 T cell receptor beta chains below, sequenced in a study of shared clonotypes between healthy human individuals. Data came from immunoSEQ multiplex PCR; TCRdb stores just in-frame clones and leaves some out. The table shows fewer than 1.8 million clones, with 98% occurring only once. The sample comprised naive CD4+ T cells sorted from blood. Subset denoted: CD45RA+ positively selected. The receptor set was obtained from a man younger than 40 in good health.

The chain employs TRBV19 and TRBJ2-5; weak D call: TRBD2 (6 bases). V dropped 5 bases and J dropped 8 bases, with 12 bases sitting between them. Germline V CDR1 and CDR2: LNHDA, SQIVND (reference sequence). The CDR3 spans 12 residues. The CDR3 sequence: CASSPPAGTQYF. DNA of the CDR3: TGTGCCAGTAGTCCCCCCGCGGGAACCCAGTACTTC.

V and J are TRBV13 and TRBJ1-1, with a tentative D call TRBD1 (6 bases). Trimming left V 1 base short and J 5 bases short, with 11 bases between. In germline, CDR1 is PRHDT, CDR2 FYEKMQ (reference sequence). The CDR3 contains 14 residues. The CDR3 loop reads CASSLDPGATEAFF. The CDR3 nucleotides read TGTGCCAGCAGCTTAGACCCGGGGGCTACTGAAGCTTTCTTT.

V gene TRBV9 combines with J gene TRBJ2-7; TRBD1 agrees at 7 bases. There are 16 residues in the CDR3. Germline trimming cut 0 bases from V and 2 bases from J; bases unmatched to any gene: 8. Germline lookup yields CDR1 SGDLS and CDR2 YYNGEE. In DNA, the CDR3 is TGTGCCAGCAGCGTAGCTTGGGACAGCATGACCTACGAGCAGTACTTC. Protein: CASSVAWDSMTYEQYF.

The count of this clone is one. V is TRBV9 and J is TRBJ1-1; D remains unclear. The CDR3 is 15 amino acids. With 0 bases removed from V and 1 base from J, the gap between germline ends came to 10 bases. Looked up from germline, CDR1 is SGDLS and CDR2 is YYNGEE. The CDR3 is CASSVGYVPNTEAFF. CDR3 nucleotide sequence: TGTGCCAGCAGCGTAGGATACGTTCCGAACACTGAAGCTTTCTTT.

Notes on this clone: The same CDR3 is also encoded by other DNA sequences in this sample. The chain is built from TRBV5-4 and TRBJ2-7; no definite D call. CDR3 length equals 13 residues. In germline, CDR1 is SGHNT, CDR2 YYREEE (reference sequence). Deletions cut 2 bases from V and 0 bases from J, with 6 bases between. CDR3 DNA sequence: TGTGCCAGCAGCTTAAGGAGCTCCTACGAGCAGTACTTC. Translating it yields CASSLRSSYEQYF.

V is TRBV10-3 and J is TRBJ2-3; 9 positions match TRBD2. Germline CDR1 ENHRY, CDR2 SYGVKD. CDR3 length equals 14 residues. V trimming: 8 bases; J trimming: 2 bases; junction bases outside the gene matches: 5. Written as DNA, the CDR3 is TGTGCCATCCAGTCTAGCGGGGTCACAGATACGCAGTATTTT. It is translated as CAIQSSGVTDTQYF.

The CDR3 DNA reads as TGTGCCAGCAGTTCCACCGACAGGGTAACCTATGGCTACACCTTC. Translation gives CASSSTDRVTYGYTF. V gene TRBV2 combines with J gene TRBJ1-2; 7 bases line up with TRBD1. The trim removed 5 bases at V and 4 bases at J, leaving 10 bases unmatched. The germline gives CDR1 SNHLY, CDR2 FYNNEI. This CDR3 has 15 amino acids.

The rearrangement joins TRBV7-8 to TRBJ1-1; D remains ambiguous. There are 13 residues in the CDR3. V was trimmed by 5 bases and J by 1 base, leaving 8 bases between them. Per germline, CDR1 SGHVS and CDR2 FQNEAQ. The CDR3 here is CASSVKRNTEAFF. In DNA, the CDR3 is TGTGCCAGCAGCGTGAAAAGGAACACTGAAGCTTTCTTT.

V gene TRBV7-8 combines with J gene TRBJ1-5; D gene ambiguous. The CDR3 runs 14 residues. Germline loops: CDR1 SGHVS, CDR2 FQNEAQ. Trimming removed 6 bases from V and 0 bases from J, with 9 bases in between. The CDR3 protein is CASSKDHSNQPQHF. The CDR3 DNA follows: TGTGCCAGCAGTAAGGATCATAGCAATCAGCCCCAGCATTTT.